Listed below are T cell receptor beta chains from one sample, sequenced in a study of cytomegalovirus exposure and HLA in healthy donors. Sequencing was performed with immunoSEQ multiplex PCR; in TCRdb, only in-frame clones are kept and a portion is missing. The sample holds approximately 120,000 clones; over 75% are singletons and the top ten take roughly 9.7%. The material sequenced was PBMCs. The origin of the receptors is a man aged 35-49 years in good health and CMV-seropositive. Each CDR3 is given with its conserved first and last residue. The D gene is left open where the match is weak. Clone size, where shown, is once, few, many, or a class for clones that have expanded.

>TRBV4-1|.|.|TRBJ1-3
CASSQETWGRIRNTIYF
TGCGCCAGCAGCCAAGAGACGTGGGGCAGAATTAGGAACACCATATATTTT
>TRBV7-2|.|once|TRBJ1-6
CASSLQGLNNSPLHF
TGTGCCAGCAGCTTACAGGGGCTTAATAATTCACCCCTCCACTTT
>TRBV29-1|.|.|TRBJ2-5
CSVAGQETQYF
TGCAGCGTTGCCGGGCAAGAGACCCAGTACTTC
>TRBV6-6|TRBD1|.|TRBJ1-3
CASSGQAAGNTIYF
TGTGCCAGCAGCGGACAGGCGGCTGGAAACACCATATATTTT
>TRBV5-1|TRBD1|.|TRBJ1-3
CASSEDRGRTIYF
TGCGCCAGCAGCGAGGACAGGGGACGAACCATATATTTT
>TRBV7-2|TRBD1|.|TRBJ2-5
CASSSDRVVETQYF
TGTGCCAGCAGCTCGGACAGGGTCGTAGAGACCCAGTACTTC
>TRBV21-1|.|few|TRBJ2-3
CASSSYLAGGTDTQYF
TGTGCCAGCAGTAGTTATCTAGCGGGGGGCACAGATACGCAGTATTTT
>TRBV7-2|.|few|TRBJ1-2
CASSLPKRGGYTF
TGTGCCAGCAGCTTACCCAAACGGGGTGGCTACACCTTC
>TRBV28|.|.|TRBJ2-7
CASSLVTGIREEQYF
TGTGCCAGCAGTTTAGTAACGGGTATCCGTGAGGAGCAGTACTTC
>TRBV9|.|.|TRBJ2-6
CASSGPRHSGANVLTF
TGTGCCAGCAGCGGTCCGAGGCACTCTGGGGCCAACGTCCTGACTTTC
>TRBV19|TRBD2|.|TRBJ2-2
CASKAAGGSNTGELFF
TGTGCCTCCAAAGCAGCGGGGGGTTCGAACACCGGGGAGCTGTTTTTT
>TRBV11-2|TRBD1|once|TRBJ2-7
CASSATGYEQYF
TGTGCCAGCAGCGCGACAGGGTACGAGCAGTACTTC
>TRBV5-8|.|.|TRBJ1-2
CASSPRTPDYGYTF
TGTGCCAGCAGCCCTCGGACACCTGACTATGGCTACACCTTC
>TRBV11-3|.|.|TRBJ2-7
CASSMDSLDYEQYF
TGTGCCAGCAGTATGGACAGTCTAGACTACGAGCAGTACTTC
>TRBV5-1|.|few|TRBJ2-4
CASSVDTLGGNSQYF
TGCGCCAGCAGCGTCGACACCCTCGGGGGAAACAGTCAGTACTTC
>TRBV6-6|.|few|TRBJ2-2
CASSPGLTGELFF
TGTGCCAGCAGTCCCGGTTTAACCGGGGAGCTGTTTTTT
>TRBV30|TRBD1|.|TRBJ2-7
CAWSVSGQGYEQYF
TGTGCCTGGAGTGTATCAGGACAGGGCTACGAGCAGTACTTC
>TRBV25-1|.|.|TRBJ1-1
CASSDQQGGYTEAFF
TGTGCCAGCAGTGACCAACAGGGAGGGTACACTGAAGCTTTCTTT
>TRBV7-9|TRBD1|.|TRBJ1-2
CASSQRDGTGGEGYTF
TGTGCCAGCAGCCAACGGGACGGGACAGGGGGCGAAGGCTACACCTTC
>TRBV5-1|TRBD1|many|TRBJ1-2
CASRQGADNYGYTF
TGCGCCAGCAGACAGGGGGCAGATAACTATGGCTACACCTTC
>TRBV11-2|.|.|TRBJ1-1
CASRPRENTEAFF
TGTGCCAGCAGACCCAGGGAGAACACTGAAGCTTTCTTT
>TRBV4-1|TRBD1|once|TRBJ2-7
CASSQGQESFYEQYF
TGCGCCAGCAGCCAGGGACAGGAGAGCTTCTACGAGCAGTACTTC
>TRBV7-8|.|.|TRBJ2-7
CASSPNPGRSYEQYF
TGTGCCAGCAGCCCGAATCCGGGTCGCTCCTACGAGCAGTACTTC
>TRBV7-9|TRBD2|.|TRBJ2-3
CASSLAVGLRDTQYF
TGTGCCAGCAGCTTGGCGGTGGGACTACGGGATACGCAGTATTTT
>TRBV7-3|TRBD2|.|TRBJ2-1
CASSSSGAVDNEQFF
TGTGCCAGCAGCTCTAGCGGGGCAGTAGACAATGAGCAGTTCTTC
>TRBV7-8|TRBD1|.|TRBJ2-1
CASSKRTGVDEQFF
TGTGCCAGCAGCAAACGGACAGGGGTTGATGAGCAGTTCTTC
>TRBV5-6|.|large|TRBJ2-7
CASSSRPTYEQYF
TGTGCCAGCAGCTCGAGGCCTACCTACGAGCAGTACTTC
>TRBV4-2|TRBD1|.|TRBJ1-5
CASSQARQGHQPQHF
TGTGCCAGCAGCCAAGCCAGACAGGGGCATCAGCCCCAGCATTTT
>TRBV7-3|.|.|TRBJ2-2
CASSLNAAVLNTGELFF
TGTGCCAGCAGCTTAAATGCGGCAGTCCTCAACACCGGGGAGCTGTTTTTT
>TRBV10-3|.|few|TRBJ2-7
CAISESWGDFTYEQYF
TGTGCCATCAGTGAGTCATGGGGGGATTTTACCTACGAGCAGTACTTC
>TRBV7-9|TRBD1|.|TRBJ2-3
CSSSRTGADTQYF
TGTTCCAGCAGCCGGACAGGTGCAGATACGCAGTATTTT
>TRBV4-2|.|.|TRBJ2-1
CASSQVKGYNEQFF
TGTGCCAGCAGCCAAGTAAAGGGGTACAATGAGCAGTTCTTC
>TRBV6-5|TRBD1|.|TRBJ2-5
CASSYTIGTARETQYF
TGTGCCAGCAGTTACACGATTGGGACAGCCCGGGAGACCCAGTACTTC
>TRBV11-2|TRBD1|.|TRBJ2-7
CASSSDRGLYEQYF
TGTGCCAGCAGCTCGGACAGGGGGCTATACGAGCAGTACTTC
>TRBV11-2|TRBD1|.|TRBJ1-1
CASSRIAGQGAEAFF
TGTGCCAGCAGCCGCATAGCGGGACAGGGGGCTGAAGCTTTCTTT
>TRBV19|TRBD1|.|TRBJ1-2
CASRHTGANYGYTF
TGTGCCAGTAGGCATACAGGGGCTAACTATGGCTACACCTTC
>TRBV7-9|.|once|TRBJ1-5
CASSAAQHF
TGTGCCAGCAGTGCGGCCCAGCATTTT
>TRBV19|TRBD1|.|TRBJ1-2
CASSTAAGGNYGYTF
TGTGCCAGTAGTACCGCGGCAGGGGGTAACTATGGCTACACCTTC
>TRBV10-3|.|few|TRBJ1-1
CAISELGGGGTEAFF
TGTGCCATCAGTGAGCTGGGTGGGGGAGGAACTGAAGCTTTCTTT
>TRBV7-8|.|few|TRBJ2-2
CASSLIDRMNTGELFF
TGTGCCAGCAGCTTAATTGACAGGATGAACACCGGGGAGCTGTTTTTT
>TRBV29-1|.|once|TRBJ2-5
CSVRRGRGQETQYF
TGCAGCGTTCGTCGGGGCAGGGGCCAAGAGACCCAGTACTTC
>TRBV7-3|.|.|TRBJ2-7
CASSLGTGSYYEQYF
TGTGCCAGCAGCTTAGGCACAGGGTCTTACTACGAGCAGTACTTC
>TRBV4-1|.|.|TRBJ1-5
CASSQDTGRAFGPQHF
TGCGCCAGCAGCCAAGACACGGGCAGGGCTTTTGGGCCCCAGCATTTT
>TRBV5-1|.|.|TRBJ1-1
CASTQGGLNTEAFF
TGCGCCAGCACCCAGGGCGGATTGAACACTGAAGCTTTCTTT
>TRBV7-8|TRBD1|.|TRBJ1-2
CASSLRQGFDGYTF
TGTGCCAGCAGCTTACGACAGGGTTTTGATGGCTACACCTTC
>TRBV6-5|.|few|TRBJ1-6
CASRSSSGGFSPLHF
TGTGCCAGCAGAAGCTCTTCGGGGGGGTTTTCACCCCTCCACTTT
>TRBV5-6|.|.|TRBJ2-1
CASSLRRRRAAYEQFF
TGTGCCAGCAGCTTGCGTCGCCGCAGGGCCGCATACGAGCAGTTCTTC